The rows below give T cell receptor beta chains drawn from one sample of a study of cytomegalovirus exposure and HLA in healthy donors. Clones were read by immunoSEQ multiplex PCR, and TCRdb kept only the in-frame ones, dropping some. Among about 94,000 clones listed, roughly 80% were seen once. Sequencing was carried out using PBMCs. All receptors derive from a man aged 40-55 years in good health and CMV-seropositive. Both conserved end residues are part of each CDR3. The D gene is left open where the match is weak. Expanded clones are given a class, and other clones once, few, many or no size at all.

CASSTPGVQETQYF,TGTGCCAGCAGCACACCAGGGGTACAAGAGACCCAGTACTTC,TRBJ2-5,-,TRBV9,-
CASSLGARGRPGELFF,TGTGCCAGTAGTCTCGGTGCGAGGGGGCGACCCGGGGAGCTGTTTTTT,TRBJ2-2,TRBD1,TRBV19,once
CASRAPGFRAGANVLTF,TGTGCCAGCAGGGCCCCCGGATTTCGGGCTGGGGCCAACGTCCTGACTTTC,TRBJ2-6,-,TRBV2,-
CASSLGQVQETQYF,TGTGCCAGCAGTTTAGGACAGGTGCAAGAGACCCAGTACTTC,TRBJ2-5,TRBD1,TRBV11-2,-
CASSASEGDNSPLHF,TGTGCCAGCAGTGCCTCAGAGGGAGATAATTCACCCCTCCACTTT,TRBJ1-6,-,TRBV6-1,-
CASSSGTGALPVF,TGTGCCAGCAGTTCCGGGACAGGGGCCCTCCCGGTCTTC,TRBJ1-2,TRBD1,TRBV28,-
CASSLATGGNYGYTF,TGTGCCAGCAGCTTGGCCACAGGGGGGAACTATGGCTACACCTTC,TRBJ1-2,TRBD1,TRBV5-5,-
CASSLEQATYEQYF,TGCGCCAGCAGCTTGGAACAGGCGACCTACGAGCAGTACTTC,TRBJ2-7,-,TRBV5-1,once
CASSFGGQNEQYF,TGTGCCAGTAGTTTCGGGGGACAGAACGAGCAGTACTTC,TRBJ2-7,-,TRBV19,-
CASRPAAGNQPQHF,TGTGCCAGCAGACCAGCGGCGGGCAATCAGCCCCAGCATTTT,TRBJ1-5,-,TRBV27,-
CASSEEGAGTQYF,TGTGCCAGCAGTGAAGAGGGGGCTGGGACCCAGTACTTC,TRBJ2-5,TRBD1,TRBV2,-
CASSPGTQYEQYF,TGTGCCAGCAGCCCCGGGACTCAGTACGAGCAGTACTTC,TRBJ2-7,-,TRBV2,-
CASSQDRVVKNTEAFF,TGTGCCAGCAGCCAAGATCGGGTGGTCAAGAACACTGAAGCTTTCTTT,TRBJ1-1,-,TRBV14,-
CASSLGQGYQPQHF,TGTGCCAGCTCACTCGGACAGGGCTACCAGCCCCAGCATTTT,TRBJ1-5,TRBD1,TRBV18,-
CASSLEAATTGDETQYF,TGTGCCAGTAGCCTCGAGGCAGCCACGACGGGGGATGAGACCCAGTACTTC,TRBJ2-5,-,TRBV19,-
CASKAGQGVETQYF,TGTGCCAGCAAGGCAGGACAGGGGGTGGAGACCCAGTACTTC,TRBJ2-5,TRBD1,TRBV6-5,-
CASSLGRYNEQFF,TGTGCTAGCAGCTTGGGCCGGTACAATGAGCAGTTCTTC,TRBJ2-1,-,TRBV7-7,few
CASSVGQGYNSPLHF,TGTGCCAGCAGCGTAGGACAGGGTTATAATTCACCCCTCCACTTT,TRBJ1-6,TRBD1,TRBV2,few
CAMGLAGYNEQFF,TGTGCCATGGGACTAGCGGGGTACAATGAGCAGTTCTTC,TRBJ2-1,TRBD2,TRBV5-6,-
CSAGLAGPNEQFF,TGCAGCGCTGGACTAGCGGGACCCAATGAGCAGTTCTTC,TRBJ2-1,TRBD2,TRBV29-1,-
CASSLTATGLRTEAFF,TGTGCCAGCAGCCTTACCGCGACAGGATTGAGGACTGAAGCTTTCTTT,TRBJ1-1,-,TRBV28,few
CASSYEGDFYGYTF,TGTGCCAGCAGTTACGAAGGGGATTTCTATGGCTACACCTTC,TRBJ1-2,-,TRBV6-5,few
CASSEKTRNTEAFF,TGCGCCAGCAGTGAGAAAACTCGGAACACTGAAGCTTTCTTT,TRBJ1-1,-,TRBV10-1,few
CASSLSTGGIYNEQFF,TGTGCCAGCAGCTTAAGTACAGGGGGGATCTACAATGAGCAGTTCTTC,TRBJ2-1,TRBD1,TRBV5-6,-
CASSLVGLEERFF,TGTGCCAGCAGCCTCGTCGGACTAGAGGAGAGGTTCTTC,TRBJ2-1,TRBD2,TRBV27,-
CSVVQGTGYGYTF,TGCAGCGTTGTACAGGGGACGGGCTATGGCTACACCTTC,TRBJ1-2,TRBD1,TRBV29-1,-
CASSAAGTGIGYDYGYTF,TGTGCCAGCAGTGCTGCCGGGACAGGGATTGGCTACGACTATGGCTACACCTTC,TRBJ1-2,TRBD1,TRBV9,-
CANKSLGGGQYF,TGTGCCAACAAGTCCCTAGGGGGGGGGCAGTATTTT,TRBJ2-3,-,TRBV2,-
CAISESKSLGYTF,TGTGCCATCAGTGAGTCGAAAAGCTTGGGCTACACCTTC,TRBJ1-2,-,TRBV10-3,few
CASSIRLWDRGSEQYF,TGTGCCAGTAGTATCCGACTCTGGGACAGGGGGAGCGAGCAGTACTTC,TRBJ2-7,TRBD1,TRBV19,-
CASSQSSGTSTDTQYF,TGCGCCAGCAGCCAGAGTAGCGGGACTAGCACAGATACGCAGTATTTT,TRBJ2-3,TRBD2,TRBV4-1,-
CASTSGVSTEAFF,TGTGCCAGCACCTCCGGGGTGAGCACTGAAGCTTTCTTT,TRBJ1-1,-,TRBV7-6,-
CASSRDRGFLPASYEQYF,TGCGCCAGCAGCCGGGACAGGGGATTCCTACCCGCCTCCTACGAGCAGTACTTC,TRBJ2-7,TRBD1,TRBV5-1,-
CASSPGQGYYGYTF,TGTGCCAGCTCACCGGGACAGGGATACTATGGCTACACCTTC,TRBJ1-2,TRBD1,TRBV18,few
CASKRTGLNEQYF,TGTGCCAGCAAAAGGACAGGGTTGAACGAGCAGTACTTC,TRBJ2-7,TRBD1,TRBV2,-
CASSPGLAGNEQYF,TGTGCCAGCAGCCCTGGGCTAGCGGGGAACGAGCAGTACTTC,TRBJ2-7,TRBD2,TRBV7-3,-
CASSFGAGDNYGYTF,TGTGCCAGCAGTTTTGGAGCAGGGGATAACTATGGCTACACCTTC,TRBJ1-2,-,TRBV6-9,-
CASRYRDSYEQYF,TGTGCCAGCAGATATAGGGACAGCTACGAGCAGTACTTC,TRBJ2-7,TRBD1,TRBV6-1,few
CSVEVTGSGYEQYF,TGCAGCGTTGAAGTGACCGGGAGTGGCTACGAGCAGTACTTC,TRBJ2-7,-,TRBV29-1,-
CSVEGQGLAAEQYF,TGCAGCGTTGAAGGTCAGGGACTAGCTGCCGAGCAGTACTTC,TRBJ2-7,TRBD2,TRBV29-1,-
CASSPRQPNYGYTF,TGTGCCAGCAGCCCCAGACAGCCTAACTATGGCTACACCTTC,TRBJ1-2,-,TRBV9,-
CASSELAVITDTQYF,TGTGCCAGCAGTGAATTGGCCGTAATCACAGATACGCAGTATTTT,TRBJ2-3,-,TRBV25-1,-
CASSGQGGAQHF,TGTGCCAGCAGTGGACAGGGAGGAGCCCAGCATTTT,TRBJ1-5,TRBD1,TRBV27,-
CASSLRGIDTQYF,TGTGCCAGCAGTTTACGGGGGATCGATACGCAGTATTTT,TRBJ2-3,-,TRBV27,once
CASSQAGAGFTEAFF,TGTGCCAGCAGTCAGGCAGGGGCCGGTTTTACTGAAGCTTTCTTT,TRBJ1-1,-,TRBV6-1,-
CASSNTPGQSSYNEQFF,TGTGCCAGCAGTAATACCCCGGGACAGAGCTCCTACAATGAGCAGTTCTTC,TRBJ2-1,TRBD1,TRBV25-1,-
CATSRDRTAGNTIYF,TGTGCCACCAGCAGAGATCGTACGGCTGGAAACACCATATATTTT,TRBJ1-3,-,TRBV15,-
CASSQDFGTGYSPLHF,TGCGCCAGCAGCCAAGATTTTGGGACAGGGTATTCACCCCTCCACTTT,TRBJ1-6,TRBD1,TRBV4-3,few
CASSDSTGRDEQFF,TGTGCCAGCAGTGATTCGACAGGTCGGGATGAGCAGTTCTTC,TRBJ2-1,-,TRBV2,-
CAGGSTDTQYF,TGTGCCGGCGGGAGCACAGATACGCAGTATTTT,TRBJ2-3,-,TRBV6-6,-
CASSISGGTGELFF,TGTGCCAGCAGCATAAGCGGGGGCACCGGGGAGCTGTTTTTT,TRBJ2-2,TRBD2,TRBV7-2,-
CASSVGGRNEQFF,TGTGCCAGCAGTGTAGGCGGGCGGAATGAGCAGTTCTTC,TRBJ2-1,-,TRBV2,-
CASSLAGGTKETQYF,TGCGCCAGCAGCTTGGCGGGGGGGACCAAAGAGACCCAGTACTTC,TRBJ2-5,TRBD2,TRBV5-1,-
CASSAPRRTLSTDTQYF,TGTGCCAGCAGCGCCCCAAGACGGACTTTAAGCACAGATACGCAGTATTTT,TRBJ2-3,-,TRBV13,-
CASRDHGGLVSEQYF,TGTGCCAGCAGAGATCACGGGGGGCTCGTGTCCGAGCAGTACTTC,TRBJ2-7,-,TRBV6-1,few
CSVGGGQGAYGYTF,TGCAGCGTTGGGGGGGGACAGGGGGCCTATGGCTACACCTTC,TRBJ1-2,TRBD1,TRBV29-1,-